The next 30 T cell receptor beta chains were all read from a single sample in a study of blood T cell repertoires in COVID-19. Produced via immunoSEQ multiplex PCR; TCRdb's table is partial and in-frame only. The repertoire holds about 210,000 clones, with around 83% as singletons. Material: peripheral blood. The receptors derive from a man between 45 and 60 years old with active or convalescent COVID-19.

V usage is TRBV11-2 and J usage is TRBJ2-3; 7 nucleotides match TRBD2. CDR1 is SGHAT, CDR2 FQNNGV, per germline. V lost 5 bases and J lost 2; bases outside the gene matches: 7. This CDR3 contains 15 residues. The CDR3 DNA is TGTGCCAGCAGCCCCCGGGGGGACGACACAGATACGCAGTATTTT. Its protein product is CASSPRGDDTDTQYF.

In nucleotides, the CDR3 is TGTGCCAGCAGCAAAACAGGGGGCCTGGACCAAGAGACCCAGTACTTC. This translates into CASSKTGGLDQETQYF. The chain employs TRBV5-4 and TRBJ2-5, with 9 nucleotides matching TRBD1. From germline, CDR1 is SGHNT and CDR2 YYREEE (reference sequence). V dropped 4 bases and J dropped 0; count of bases not matched to a gene: 7. The CDR3 runs 16 residues.

The chain has TRBV5-5 and TRBJ2-1; D not certain. V was pared by 4 bases and J by 1 base, with 12 bases between. This CDR3 is built from 15 residues. CDR1 is SGHKS, CDR2 YYEKEE, per germline (reference sequence). CDR3 nucleotides: TGTGCCAGCAGCCACATCCCGGAGTCCTACAATGAGCAGTTCTTC. As protein: CASSHIPESYNEQFF. Full variable domain (missing parts from reference TRBV5-5 and TRBJ2-1): DAGVTQSPTHLIKTRGQQVTLRCSPISGHKSVSWYQQVLGQGPQFIFQYYEKEERGRGNFPDRFSARQFPNYSSELNVNALLLGDSALYLCASSHIPESYNEQFFGPGTRLTVL.

The chain links TRBV28 to TRBJ2-1, with 8 positions matching TRBD2. The CDR3 has 14 amino acids. Unmatched junction bases numbered 9, after V lost 7 bases and J lost 7 bases. The germline CDR1 and CDR2 sequences are MDHEN and SYDVKM. CDR3 sequence: CASTVAGRSNEQFF. The CDR3 bases are TGTGCCAGCACCGTAGCGGGAAGGTCAAATGAGCAGTTCTTC.

The genes are TRBV2 and TRBJ2-3; the match to TRBD2 covers 11 bases. The V gene's germline CDR1 is SNHLY and CDR2 FYNNEI. The V gene end was trimmed by 4 bases and the J gene end by 5 bases; junction bases not matched to a gene: 2. This CDR3 spans 14 amino acids. CDR3 sequence: CASSGSGGVDTQYF. DNA for the CDR3: TGTGCCAGCAGTGGTAGCGGGGGGGTAGATACGCAGTATTTT.

V gene TRBV9 combines with J gene TRBJ2-1; 9 bases map to TRBD1. Germline V lookup: CDR1 SGDLS, CDR2 YYNGEE. V lost 2 bases to trimming and J lost 12 bases; unmatched junction nucleotides: 15. The CDR3 runs 16 residues. CDR3: CASSVRGTGLGEVQFF. CDR3 nucleotides: TGTGCCAGCAGCGTTCGGGGGACAGGGTTAGGGGAGGTGCAGTTCTTC. Complete variable domain (other parts from reference TRBV9 and TRBJ2-1): DSGVTQTPKHLITATGQRVTLRCSPRSGDLSVYWYQQSLDQGLQFLIQYYNGEERAKGNILERFSAQQFPDLHSELNLSSLELGDSALYFCASSVRGTGLGEVQFFGPGTRLTVL.

A single count supports this clone. This CDR3 is CASSLFLAGGYEQYV. Here the CDR3 DNA reads TGTGCCAGCAGCTTGTTCCTAGCGGGAGGCTACGAGCAGTACGTC. V gene TRBV5-8 combines with J gene TRBJ2-7, with 11 bases identical to TRBD2. Germline lookup yields CDR1 SGHTS and CDR2 YDEGEE. The CDR3 has 15 residues. The V gene end was trimmed by 1 base and the J gene end by 3 bases; junction bases not matched to a gene: 3.

This chain uses TRBV5-1 with TRBJ1-2; possible D gene TRBD1, 5 bases. CDR3 size: 13 residues. Per the germline V gene, CDR1 is SGHRS and CDR2 is YFSETQ. V shed 2 bases and J shed 2 bases, with 7 bases lying between them. In DNA, the CDR3 is TGCGCCAGCAGCTTAGCAGGGAACTATGGCTACACCTTC. Its protein is CASSLAGNYGYTF. Together with reference TRBV5-1 and TRBJ1-2, the CDR3 gives the full variable domain: KAGVTQTPRYLIKTRGQQVTLSCSPISGHRSVSWYQQTPGQGLQFLFEYFSETQRNKGNFPGRFSGRQFSNSRSEMNVSTLELGDSALYLCASSLAGNYGYTFGSGTRLTVV.

This clone was detected only a few times. A junction end diverges from the germline sequence, so it may reflect a read error. The rearrangement joins TRBV12-3 or TRBV12-4 to TRBJ1-2; D may be TRBD1 (6 bases). This CDR3 contains 12 residues. The CDR3 region is CASSFYPEPGQF. The CDR3 DNA sequence: TGTGCCAGCAGTTTCTATCCAGAACCGGGACAATTC.

The chain uses TRBV5-1 and TRBJ1-2; D not certain. V lost 3 bases, J lost 4 bases, and 16 bases lay in between. The germline V gene has CDR1 SGHRS and CDR2 YFSETQ. The length of the CDR3 is 15 residues. CDR3 DNA sequence: TGCGCCAGCAGCTCCGGGAACCCCACGACCTATGGCTACACCTTC. The encoded protein is CASSSGNPTTYGYTF.

J is TRBJ2-5 and V is TRBV10-3; 15 nucleotides line up with TRBD2. The V and J ends lost 4 bases and 2 bases, in that order; junction bases with no gene match: 5. Germline V gene data show CDR1 as ENHRY and CDR2 as SYGVKD. The CDR3 covers 17 residues. CDR3 sequence (DNA): TGTGCCATCAGTGTAGGGACTAGCGGGGGGACACAAGAGACCCAGTACTTC. Amino acids: CAISVGTSGGTQETQYF.

This chain joins TRBV10-3 and TRBJ2-7; D perhaps matches TRBD1 (6 bases). Germline V CDR1 and CDR2: ENHRY, SYGVKD. The CDR3 has 12 amino acids. V was shortened by 7 bases and J by 2 bases, with 9 bases between the two germline ends. In DNA form, the CDR3 reads TGTGCCATCACCCGGACAGCCTACGAGCAGTACGTC. This translates into CAITRTAYEQYV.

The rearrangement joins TRBV27 to TRBJ2-1, with a possible D match to TRBD2 (6 bases). The germline V and J ends were trimmed by 5 bases and 5 bases, with 16 bases remaining between them. This CDR3 is 15 amino acids long. Germline lookup yields CDR1 MNHEY and CDR2 SMNVEV (reference sequence). CDR3 in DNA: TGTGCCAGCAGTGCCGAGCGGGTAACCAACAATGAGCAGTTCTTC. Residues: CASSAERVTNNEQFF.

The gene calls are TRBV28 and TRBJ1-2; 9 bases are shared with TRBD1. Germline V lookup: CDR1 MDHEN, CDR2 SYDVKM. Trimming at V came to 5 bases and at J to 4 bases, leaving 8 bases not matched to a gene. CDR3 size: 15 residues. CDR3 region: CASSPLGQGTYGYTF. As DNA, the CDR3 is TGTGCCAGCAGTCCGTTGGGACAGGGTACCTATGGCTACACCTTC.

The rearrangement uses TRBV5-6 and TRBJ2-7, with a weak D call TRBD2 (6 bases). The CDR3 sequence is 12 residues long. V was pared by 1 base and J by 6 bases, with 8 bases between. CDR1 is SGHDT and CDR2 is YYEEEE in the germline V gene. The CDR3 spells CASSLNSGEQYV. CDR3 nucleotides: TGTGCCAGCAGCTTGAATAGCGGCGAGCAGTACGTC.

V and J are TRBV4-3 and TRBJ2-3; D is unclear. Germline V gene sequence: CDR1 LGHNA, CDR2 YSLEER. CDR3 size: 13 residues. Trimming pared 3 bases from V and 2 bases from J, leaving 6 bases between. DNA of the CDR3: TGCGCCAGCAGCCATTCTTACACAGATACGCAGTATTTT. It specifies CASSHSYTDTQYF.

V is TRBV7-9 and J is TRBJ2-3; 12 bases match TRBD1. J lost 6 bases, V lost 5 bases, and 6 bases had no gene match. Germline V gene data show CDR1 as SEHNR and CDR2 as FQNEAQ (reference sequence). This CDR3 comprises 15 residues. The CDR3 sequence: CASSVGQGAQDTQYF. In DNA form, the CDR3 reads TGTGCCAGCAGCGTGGGACAGGGGGCGCAGGATACGCAGTATTTT.

This clone showed up just once. The J gene is TRBJ2-1, the V gene TRBV4-1; unclear D gene. V was cut by 0 bases and J by 2 bases, with 20 bases left in between. Germline assignment: CDR1 MGHRA and CDR2 YSYEKL. CDR3 length: 19 amino acids. DNA for the CDR3: TGCGCCAGCAGCCAAGATTTAAGAGTCGGCACAGTAGCCTACAATGAGCAGTTCTTC. Protein product: CASSQDLRVGTVAYNEQFF.

This clone was detected only once. V and J are TRBV28 and TRBJ2-3; 7 nucleotides agree with TRBD1. Germline CDR1 reads MDHEN; CDR2 reads SYDVKM. The V gene end was trimmed by 5 bases and the J gene end by 8 bases; junction bases not matched to a gene: 7. This CDR3 comprises 13 residues. CDR3 nucleotides: TGTGCCAGCAGTGGTACAGGGGAGCCTACGCAGTATTTT. It is translated as CASSGTGEPTQYF.

V is TRBV4-3 and J is TRBJ1-4; D gene unclear. The V and J ends lost 1 base and 0 bases respectively, with 9 bases between them. The CDR3 covers 16 residues. In germline, CDR1 is LGHNA, CDR2 YSLEER. The CDR3 spells CASSQVYRTTNEKLFF. CDR3 DNA sequence: TGCGCCAGCAGCCAAGTGTACAGAACAACTAATGAAAAACTGTTTTTT.

This clone was found once. This chain uses TRBV7-2 with TRBJ2-3; 9 positions match TRBD2. Trimming removed 1 base from V and 4 bases from J; junction bases left unmatched: 3. CDR1 is SGHTA, CDR2 FQGNSA, per germline. This CDR3 is built from 15 residues. The CDR3 DNA follows: TGTGCCAGCAGCTTAGAGCGGGGGGCAGCAGATACGCAGTATTTT. Its translation: CASSLERGAADTQYF.

This clone was seen only once. The chain couples TRBV2 to TRBJ2-1, with 8 bases matching TRBD2. Germline-derived CDR1 and CDR2 are SNHLY and FYNNEI. This CDR3 spans 16 amino acids. With 8 bases clipped from V and 2 bases from J, the junction kept 11 bases outside the gene matches. CDR3 sequence (DNA): TGTGCCAGCGGGGCGGGGGGCCATAGCCCCTACAATGAGCAGTTCTTC. This gives the protein CASGAGGHSPYNEQFF. Drawing the rest from reference TRBV2 and TRBJ2-1, the complete variable domain is EPEVTQTPSHQVTQMGQEVILRCVPISNHLYFYWYRQILGQKVEFLVSFYNNEISEKSEIFDDQFSVERPDGSNFTLKIRSTKLEDSAMYFCASGAGGHSPYNEQFFGPGTRLTVL.

This clone appeared a single time. The chain employs TRBV28 and TRBJ1-2; a possible D gene is TRBD1 (6 bases). CDR1 and CDR2 from the germline V gene are MDHEN and SYDVKM. CDR3 length equals 13 residues. Between the trimmed V and J ends, which lost 4 bases and 5 bases, there was a span of 11 bases. In DNA form, the CDR3 reads TGTGCCAGCAGTTACACAGGGCGGTATGGCTACACCTTC. It codes for CASSYTGRYGYTF.

The chain joins TRBV6-2 or TRBV6-3 to TRBJ2-1, with D unresolved. This CDR3 region has 12 residues. Per germline, CDR1 MNHEY and CDR2 SVGEGT. Trimming left V 4 bases short and J 3 bases short, with 4 bases between. CDR3 coding DNA: TGTGCCAGCAGTTTACACTACAATGAGCAGTTCTTC. It translates to CASSLHYNEQFF.

This clone was recorded at least ten times. The J gene is TRBJ2-3, the V gene TRBV6-1; 9 bases fit TRBD2. The CDR3 has 19 residues. The V and J ends lost 3 bases and 5 bases, in that order; junction bases with no gene match: 18. CDR1 and CDR2 (germline): MNHNS, SASEGT. Here the CDR3 reads CASSDPLSPVAGGRDTQYF. The CDR3 DNA follows: TGTGCCAGCAGTGACCCACTCAGCCCCGTCGCGGGGGGGAGAGATACGCAGTATTTT.

The chain joins TRBV10-3 to TRBJ2-3; a weak D match, TRBD1 (6 bases). Trimming removed 0 bases from V and 4 bases from J, with 14 bases in between. This CDR3 contains 16 residues. Germline CDR1 and CDR2: ENHRY and SYGVKD. CDR3 sequence reads: CAISESWVGGADTQYF. DNA for the CDR3: TGTGCCATCAGTGAGTCTTGGGTTGGGGGCGCAGATACGCAGTATTTT.

J is TRBJ1-2 and V is TRBV5-4, with 12 bases identical to TRBD1. CDR3 size: 16 residues. CDR1 SGHNT and CDR2 YYREEE come from the germline V gene (reference sequence). The junction had 12 bases not matched to a gene; V was cut back by 4 bases and J by 8 bases. The CDR3 protein is CASSAPGQGANLGYTF. In nucleotides, the CDR3 is TGTGCCAGCAGCGCTCCGGGACAGGGGGCGAATTTGGGCTACACCTTC.

The V call is TRBV2, the J call TRBJ2-7, with D possibly being TRBD2 (5 bases). From germline, CDR1 is SNHLY and CDR2 FYNNEI. The CDR3 has 14 amino acids. V was pared by 0 bases and J by 5 bases, with 11 bases between. The CDR3 DNA is TGTGCCAGCAGTGAAGCGAGGCTAGCCCACGAGCAGTACGTC. Protein product: CASSEARLAHEQYV.

This clone was seen ten or more times. The sample carries other DNA sequences with the same CDR3. This chain uses TRBV2 with TRBJ1-5; 8 bases are shared with TRBD1. Unmatched junction bases numbered 2, after V lost 3 bases and J lost 7 bases. Germline V gene data show CDR1 as SNHLY and CDR2 as FYNNEI. There are 13 residues in the CDR3. CDR3 region: CASSDRGRQPQHF. DNA of the CDR3: TGTGCCAGCAGTGACAGGGGGCGGCAGCCCCAGCATTTT.

This clone came up once. J is TRBJ2-1 and V is TRBV27, with 13 bases aligning to TRBD2. The V and J ends lost 3 bases and 6 bases, in that order; junction bases with no gene match: 2. The germline V gene has CDR1 MNHEY and CDR2 SMNVEV (reference sequence). This CDR3 is built from 15 residues. The CDR3 protein is CASSLWTSGSNEQFF. In nucleotides, the CDR3 is TGTGCCAGCAGTTTGTGGACTAGCGGGAGCAATGAGCAGTTCTTC.